The present T cell receptor beta chain was sequenced within a study of siplizumab effects on memory and regulatory T cells. Germline assignment: CDR1 LNHDA and CDR2 SQIVND (reference sequence). Losses at the gene ends were 3 bases for V and 4 bases for J; bases not matched to a gene: 14. The CDR3 is 17 residues long. Points on this clone: No antigen is known for it.

Sequenced by immunoSEQ multiplex PCR; TCRdb stores in-frame clones only, minus some. The repertoire holds about 50,000 clones, with less than 90% as singletons. Unstimulated naive, memory, effector memory and TEMRA subsets underwent sequencing in a few donor pairs. Study-wide findings and caveats: The alloreactive clones that mapped to unstimulated subsets made up only a minor fraction. It seemed that naive T cells were more diverse than memory cells and were major contributors to the alloresponse.

Sequencing was done on a sample of naive CD8+ T cells sorted from blood. The chain uses TRBV19 and TRBJ2-5; 7 bases line up with TRBD2. The sequence was collected from a human donor in good health. The CDR3 nucleotides read TGTGCCAGTAGTATCCTCTTCCCAGCGGGATCGGTAGAGACCCAGTACTTC. Protein product: CASSILFPAGSVETQYF. Based on the CDR3 plus reference TRBV19 and TRBJ2-5, the full variable domain is DGGITQSPKYLFRKEGQNVTLSCEQNLNHDAMYWYRQDPGQGLRLIYYSQIVNDFQKGDIAEGYSVSREKKESFPLTVTSAQKNPTAFYLCASSILFPAGSVETQYFGPGTRLLVL.